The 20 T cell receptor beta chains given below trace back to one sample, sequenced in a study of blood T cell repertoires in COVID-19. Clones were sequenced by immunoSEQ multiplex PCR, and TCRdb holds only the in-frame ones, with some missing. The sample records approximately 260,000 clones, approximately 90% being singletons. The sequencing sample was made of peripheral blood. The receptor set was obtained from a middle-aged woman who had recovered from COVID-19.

The CDR3 bases are TGTGCCTGGAGTGGGGGACAGGGGGCCTCCGAGCAGTACTTC. It is translated as CAWSGGQGASEQYF. The chain has TRBV30 and TRBJ2-7, with 12 bases identical to TRBD1. J lost 6 bases, V lost 1 base, and 4 bases had no gene match. The CDR3 length is 14 residues. CDR1 GTSNPN and CDR2 SVGIG come from the germline V gene (reference sequence). The full variable domain, its missing parts supplied by reference TRBV30 and TRBJ2-7, is SQTIHQWPATLVQPVGSPLSLECTVEGTSNPNLYWYRQAAGRGLQLLFYSVGIGQISSEVPQNLSASRPQDRQFILSSKKLLLSDSGFYLCAWSGGQGASEQYFGPGTRLTVT.

The chain's CDR3 is CASSTRPGMNTEAFF. The CDR3 DNA reads as TGTGCCAGCAGTACCCGGCCGGGGATGAACACTGAAGCTTTCTTT. The chain is built from TRBV6-5 and TRBJ1-1, with D hard to call. There are 15 residues in the CDR3. Trimming removed 5 bases at V and 0 bases at J, with 13 bases between. CDR1 is MNHEY and CDR2 is SVGAGI in the germline V gene.

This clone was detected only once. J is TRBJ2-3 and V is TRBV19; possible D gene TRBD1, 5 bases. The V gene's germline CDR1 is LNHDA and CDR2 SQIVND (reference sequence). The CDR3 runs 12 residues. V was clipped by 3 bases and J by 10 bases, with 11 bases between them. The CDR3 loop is CASSIGRVAQYF. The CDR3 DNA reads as TGTGCCAGTAGTATTGGCAGGGTAGCGCAGTATTTT.

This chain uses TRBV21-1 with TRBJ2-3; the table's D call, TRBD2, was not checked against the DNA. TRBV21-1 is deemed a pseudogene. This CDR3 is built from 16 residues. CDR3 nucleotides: TGTGCCAGCAGCAGAAGGGAGGCTCGCCTCACAGATACGCAGTATTTT. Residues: CASSRREARLTDTQYF.

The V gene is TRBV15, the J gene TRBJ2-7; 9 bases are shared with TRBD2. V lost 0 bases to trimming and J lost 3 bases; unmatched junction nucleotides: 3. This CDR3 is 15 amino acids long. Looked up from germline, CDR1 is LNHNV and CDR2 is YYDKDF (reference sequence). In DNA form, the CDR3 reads TGTGCCACCAGCAGAGAGGCTAGCGGGGTCTACGAGCAGTACTTC. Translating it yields CATSREASGVYEQYF.

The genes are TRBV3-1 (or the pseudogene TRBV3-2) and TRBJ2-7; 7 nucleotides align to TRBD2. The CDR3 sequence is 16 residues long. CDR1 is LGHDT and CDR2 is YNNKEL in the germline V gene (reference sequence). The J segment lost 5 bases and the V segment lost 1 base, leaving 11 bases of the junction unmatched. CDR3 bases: TGTGCCAGCAGCCAAGGCTTGGCGGGAGTGGGGAACGAGCAGTACTTC. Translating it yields CASSQGLAGVGNEQYF.

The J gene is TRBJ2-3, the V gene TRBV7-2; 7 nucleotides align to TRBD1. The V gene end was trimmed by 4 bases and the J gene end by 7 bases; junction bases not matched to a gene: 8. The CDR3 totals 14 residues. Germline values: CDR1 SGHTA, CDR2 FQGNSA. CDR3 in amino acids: CASSSTGAANTQYF. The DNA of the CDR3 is TGTGCCAGCAGCTCCACAGGGGCCGCAAATACGCAGTATTTT.

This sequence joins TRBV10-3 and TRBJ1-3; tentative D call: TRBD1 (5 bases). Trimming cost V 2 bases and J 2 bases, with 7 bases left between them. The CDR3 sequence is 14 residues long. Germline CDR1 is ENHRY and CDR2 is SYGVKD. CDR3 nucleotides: TGTGCCATCAGTGAGGCAGGGACTGGAAACACCATATATTTT. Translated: CAISEAGTGNTIYF.

Here the CDR3 reads CASSDPSTGRVINEQFF. DNA for the CDR3: TGTGCCAGCAGTGACCCGTCCACAGGGCGAGTGATCAATGAGCAGTTCTTC. This chain joins TRBV6-2 or TRBV6-3 and TRBJ2-1; D is perhaps TRBD1 (6 bases). V gave up 5 bases and J gave up 6 bases, with 23 bases separating them. This CDR3 has 17 amino acids. The germline V gene has CDR1 MNHEY and CDR2 SVGEGT.

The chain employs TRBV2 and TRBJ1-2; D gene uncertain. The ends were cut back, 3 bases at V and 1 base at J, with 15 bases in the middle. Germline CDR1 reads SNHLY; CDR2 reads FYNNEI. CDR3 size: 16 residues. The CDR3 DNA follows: TGTGCCAGCAGTGAGCAAAGAGGGTCTCTTAACTATGGCTACACCTTC. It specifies CASSEQRGSLNYGYTF.

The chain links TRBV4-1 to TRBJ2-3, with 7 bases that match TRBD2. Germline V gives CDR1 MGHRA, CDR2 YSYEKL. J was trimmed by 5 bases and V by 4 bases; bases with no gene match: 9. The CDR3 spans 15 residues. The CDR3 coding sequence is TGCGCCAGCAGCCCGCGGCTAGCGGTATTAGATACGCAGTATTTT. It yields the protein CASSPRLAVLDTQYF.

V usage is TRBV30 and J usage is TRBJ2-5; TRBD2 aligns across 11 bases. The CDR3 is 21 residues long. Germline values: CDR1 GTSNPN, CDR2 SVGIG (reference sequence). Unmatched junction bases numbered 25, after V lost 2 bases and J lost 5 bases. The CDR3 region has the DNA TGTGCCTGGAGTACCACTAGCGGGGGATTTGCTCACGACGAACGGAAGGAGACCCAGTACTTC. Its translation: CAWSTTSGGFAHDERKETQYF.

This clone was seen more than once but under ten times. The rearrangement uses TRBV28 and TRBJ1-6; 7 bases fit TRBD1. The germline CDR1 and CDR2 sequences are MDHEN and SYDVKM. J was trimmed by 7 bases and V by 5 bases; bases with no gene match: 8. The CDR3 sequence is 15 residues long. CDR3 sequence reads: CASSPSQGVNSPLHF. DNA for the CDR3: TGTGCCAGCAGTCCTAGCCAGGGGGTGAATTCACCCCTCCACTTT.

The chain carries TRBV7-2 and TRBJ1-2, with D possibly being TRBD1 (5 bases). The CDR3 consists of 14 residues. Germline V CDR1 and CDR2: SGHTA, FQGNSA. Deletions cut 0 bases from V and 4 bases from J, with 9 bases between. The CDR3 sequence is CASSLASGGYGYTF. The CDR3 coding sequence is TGTGCCAGCAGCTTAGCTTCCGGGGGCTATGGCTACACCTTC.

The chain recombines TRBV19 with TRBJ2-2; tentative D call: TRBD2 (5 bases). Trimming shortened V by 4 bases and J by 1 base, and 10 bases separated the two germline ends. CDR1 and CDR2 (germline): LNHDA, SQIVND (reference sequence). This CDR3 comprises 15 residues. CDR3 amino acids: CASSSAGRNTGELFF. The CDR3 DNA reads TGTGCCAGTAGTAGTGCGGGCCGGAACACCGGGGAGCTGTTTTTT.

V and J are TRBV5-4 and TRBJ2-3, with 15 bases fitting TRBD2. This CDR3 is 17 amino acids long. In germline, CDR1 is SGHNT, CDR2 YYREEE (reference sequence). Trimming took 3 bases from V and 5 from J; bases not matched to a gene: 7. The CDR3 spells CASSSPGLAGGRDTQYF. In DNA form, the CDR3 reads TGTGCCAGCAGCTCTCCGGGACTAGCGGGAGGTCGAGATACGCAGTATTTT.

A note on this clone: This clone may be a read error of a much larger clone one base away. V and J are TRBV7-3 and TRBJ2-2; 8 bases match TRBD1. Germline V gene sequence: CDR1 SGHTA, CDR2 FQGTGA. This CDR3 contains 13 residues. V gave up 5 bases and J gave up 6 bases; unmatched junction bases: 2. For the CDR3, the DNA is TGTGCCAGCAGCCCGACAGGGGCCGGGGAGCTGTTTTTT. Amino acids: CASSPTGAGELFF.

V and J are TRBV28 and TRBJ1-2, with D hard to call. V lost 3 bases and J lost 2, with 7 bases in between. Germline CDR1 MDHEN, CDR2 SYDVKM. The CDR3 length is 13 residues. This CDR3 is CASSFSRNYGYTF. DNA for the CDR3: TGTGCCAGCAGTTTTTCGCGGAACTATGGCTACACCTTC.

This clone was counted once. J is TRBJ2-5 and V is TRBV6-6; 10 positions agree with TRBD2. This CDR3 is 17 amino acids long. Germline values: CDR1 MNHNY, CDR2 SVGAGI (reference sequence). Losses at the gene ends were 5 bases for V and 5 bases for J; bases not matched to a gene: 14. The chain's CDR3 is CASSPNFRTSGGETQYF. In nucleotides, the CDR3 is TGTGCCAGCAGTCCCAATTTCCGGACTAGCGGCGGCGAGACCCAGTACTTC.

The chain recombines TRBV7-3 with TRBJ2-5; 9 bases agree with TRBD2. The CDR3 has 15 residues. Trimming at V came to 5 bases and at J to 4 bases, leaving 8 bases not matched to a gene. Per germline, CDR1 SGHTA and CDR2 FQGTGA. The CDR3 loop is CASSLSGRTGETQYF. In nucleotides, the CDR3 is TGTGCCAGCAGCCTCAGCGGGAGGACGGGAGAGACCCAGTACTTC.